This T cell receptor beta chain derives from a study of T cell changes during pregnancy in multiple sclerosis. Produced via immunoSEQ multiplex PCR; TCRdb's table is partial and in-frame only. The table lists 70,000 to 95,000 clones, just over 90% of them singletons, with more than 2% in the top ten. The V end lost 4 bases, the J end lost 4 bases, and 14 bases lay between the germline ends. There are 15 residues in the CDR3. Germline V lookup: CDR1 SGHTA, CDR2 FQGNSA. V and J are TRBV7-2 and TRBJ2-1, with D perhaps TRBD2 (6 bases). Source: peripheral blood, taken in the second trimester of pregnancy. This receptor was identified in a female donor with multiple sclerosis, enrolled in a pregnancy study. The CDR3 here is CASSSNLAAYNEQFF. CDR3 nucleotide sequence: TGTGCCAGCAGCTCCAACTTAGCGGCGTACAATGAGCAGTTCTTC. The full variable domain, in which reference TRBV7-2 and TRBJ2-1 provide the parts outside the CDR3, is GAGVSQSPSNKVTEKGKDVELRCDPISGHTALYWYRQSLGQGLEFLIYFQGNSAPDKSGLPSDRFSAERTGGSVSTLTIQRTQQEDSAVYLCASSSNLAAYNEQFFGPGTRLTVL.